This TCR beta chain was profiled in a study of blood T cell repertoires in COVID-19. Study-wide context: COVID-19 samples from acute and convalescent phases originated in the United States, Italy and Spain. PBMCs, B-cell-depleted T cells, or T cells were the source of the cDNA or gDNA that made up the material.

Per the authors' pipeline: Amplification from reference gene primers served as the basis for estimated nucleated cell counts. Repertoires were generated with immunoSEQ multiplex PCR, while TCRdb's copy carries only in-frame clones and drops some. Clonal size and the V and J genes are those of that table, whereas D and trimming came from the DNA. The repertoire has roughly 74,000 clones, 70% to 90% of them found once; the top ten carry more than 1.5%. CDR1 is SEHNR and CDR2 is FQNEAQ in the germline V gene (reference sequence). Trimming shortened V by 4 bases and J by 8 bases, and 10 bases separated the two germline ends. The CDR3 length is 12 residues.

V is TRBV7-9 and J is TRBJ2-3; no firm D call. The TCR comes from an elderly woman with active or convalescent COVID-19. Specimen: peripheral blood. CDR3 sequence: CASSSTDSTQYF. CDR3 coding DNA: TGTGCCAGCAGCTCTACCGATTCTACGCAGTATTTT.